This T cell receptor beta chain was recorded in a study of blood T cell repertoires in COVID-19. Study context: The analysed material was cDNA or gDNA that came from T cells, B-cell-depleted T cells, or PBMCs.

Germline V gene sequence: CDR1 GTSNPN, CDR2 SVGIG (reference sequence). V gave up 3 bases and J gave up 2 bases; unmatched junction bases: 9. The length of the CDR3 is 16 residues. Sequencing used immunoSEQ multiplex PCR; TCRdb keeps in-frame clones, though not all of them. The sample shows 70,000 to 95,000 clones, 89% of them seen only once. The J gene is TRBJ1-2, the V gene TRBV30, with TRBD1 matching over 10 bases. This TCR came from a woman over 75 with active COVID-19. The sequencing input was peripheral blood. CDR3 in DNA: TGTGCCTGGAGGCCCCTCCCGGGACAGGGGAACTATGGCTACACCTTC. This codes for CAWRPLPGQGNYGYTF. Together with reference TRBV30 and TRBJ1-2, the CDR3 gives the full variable domain: SQTIHQWPATLVQPVGSPLSLECTVEGTSNPNLYWYRQAAGRGLQLLFYSVGIGQISSEVPQNLSASRPQDRQFILSSKKLLLSDSGFYLCAWRPLPGQGNYGYTFGSGTRLTVV.